Following are 19 T cell receptor delta chains from one sample sequenced in a study of gamma delta lymphoproliferative disorders and STAT genes. PBMCs from patients and controls supplied the genomic DNA for sequencing. TCRdb redid the clone calls on the multiplex PCR reads with CATT. This sample yields around 730 delta-chain clones, of which 2.9% are seen a single time; 71% belongs to the top ten. The sequencing sample was made of blood. These receptors were collected from a human donor in good health.

Only a few counts were recorded for this clone. The protein that TCRdb holds for this DNA derives from a much larger clone and differs from the translated DNA at residue 16, which likely indicates a read error; the protein shown here is translated from the DNA. The chain combines TRDV2 with TRDJ3; 8 bases align to TRDD3. CDR3 length: 18 amino acids. Per germline, CDR1 GEAIGNYY and CDR2 EKD. CDR3 DNA sequence: TGTGCCTGTGTCACACTGGGGGGAAGCTCCTGGGACACCCGACAGTTGTTTTTC. Protein: CACVTLGGSSWDTRQLFF.

In regard to this clone: This likely stems from a read error, as it lies one base from a far larger clone. The sample holds other DNA sequences that translate to the same CDR3. The CDR3 DNA reads as TGTGCCTGTGACACCGCAGGAGGGAGACTGGGGGACCAGACCGATAAACTCATCTTC. It encodes CACDTAGGRLGDQTDKLIF. The chain has TRDV2 and TRDJ1; 9 bases are shared with TRDD3. Germline CDR1 is GEAIGNYY and CDR2 is EKD. This CDR3 has 19 amino acids.

This clone was seen a handful of times. DNA of the CDR3: TGTGCCGCCAGCGAGGGGGTAGGACAACTGGGGGATACCAAGGGCACCGATAAACTCATCTTT. It encodes CAASEGVGQLGDTKGTDKLIF. V usage is TRDV1 and J usage is TRDJ1, with 12 nucleotides matching TRDD3. Germline CDR1 is TSWWSYY and CDR2 is QGS. This CDR3 comprises 21 residues.

This clone is labeled as medium-sized. A far bigger clonotype differs at one base, so this is likely a read error. The chain recombines TRDV2 with TRDJ3, with 8 bases matching TRDD3. J lost 0 bases, V lost 9 bases, and 12 bases had no gene match. The CDR3 is 18 amino acids. Germline-derived CDR1 and CDR2 are GEAIGNYY and EKD. CDR3: CARVTLGGSSWDTRQMFF. The CDR3 DNA reads as TGTGCCCGTGTCACACTGGGGGGAAGCTCCTGGGACACCCGACAGATGTTTTTC.

Points on this clone: The protein recorded in TCRdb matches a much larger clone and deviates from this DNA's translation at residue 9, suggesting a read error; the protein here is obtained by translating the DNA. V is TRDV2 and J is TRDJ3; possible D gene TRDD3, 6 bases. Germline loops: CDR1 GEAIGNYY, CDR2 EKD. V gave up 3 bases and J gave up 0 bases, with 23 bases separating them. The CDR3 extends over 21 amino acids. The CDR3 is CACDSSDTEGTSSWDTRQMFF. The CDR3 DNA is TGTGCCTGTGACTCTTCGGATACTGAGGGAACGAGCTCCTGGGACACCCGACAGATGTTTTTC.

This clone was seen a few times. TCRdb lists the protein of a much larger clone for this DNA, which differs at residue 8, so this is likely a read error; the protein given here is translated from the DNA itself. The chain has TRDV2 and TRDJ1; 9 bases are shared with TRDD3. Germline V CDR1 and CDR2: GEAIGNYY, EKD. CDR3 size: 19 residues. V was clipped by 0 bases and J by 2 bases; unmatched bases: 15. CDR3 protein: CACDTAGERLGDQTDKLIF. In nucleotides, the CDR3 is TGTGCCTGTGACACCGCAGGAGAGAGACTGGGGGACCAGACCGATAAACTCATCTTT.

In the case of this clone: This DNA translates differently at residues 4 and 7 from the TCRdb protein, which is that of a much larger clone; a read error is likely, and the protein shown is the DNA's own translation. The chain joins TRDV2 to TRDJ1; 9 bases are a match to TRDD2. Germline CDR1 GEAIGNYY, CDR2 EKD. The CDR3 length is 18 residues. V trimming: 6 bases; J trimming: 0 bases; junction bases outside the gene matches: 16. CDR3 sequence: CACILVPFLPTDTDKLIF. The CDR3, as DNA: TGTGCCTGTATTCTAGTCCCCTTCCTACCCACCGACACCGATAAACTCATCTTT.

A note on this clone: The mismatch at residue 21 between this DNA's translation and the TCRdb protein of a much larger clone likely reflects a read error; the protein shown is translated from the DNA. The V call is TRDV1, the J call TRDJ1, with 9 positions matching TRDD3. In germline, CDR1 is TSWWSYY, CDR2 QGS. The CDR3 length is 24 residues. CDR3 protein: CALGELRFLYFGVLGDQHTDRLIF. As DNA, the CDR3 is TGTGCTCTTGGGGAACTGAGGTTCCTCTACTTTGGAGTACTGGGGGACCAGCACACCGATAGACTCATCTTT.

This clone came up a few times. A read error likely explains why the TCRdb protein, taken from a much larger clone, differs from this DNA's translation at residue 18; the protein shown is translated from the DNA. This rearrangement joins TRDV2 to TRDJ3; D might be TRDD3 (6 bases). Germline V lookup: CDR1 GEAIGNYY, CDR2 EKD. This CDR3 spans 20 amino acids. This CDR3 is CACDTSGGHPLSWDTRQVFF. The CDR3 DNA reads as TGTGCCTGTGACACCTCCGGGGGACACCCTCTCTCCTGGGACACTCGACAGGTGTTTTTC.

In this sample, this clone turned up many times. A read error is likely here: a far larger clone is one base away. The V call is TRDV2, the J call TRDJ3; 9 nucleotides match TRDD3. The V and J ends lost 0 bases and 1 base, in that order; junction bases with no gene match: 12. Germline CDR1 GEAIGNYY, CDR2 EKD. The CDR3 is made up of 21 amino acids. Written as DNA, the CDR3 is TGTGCCTGTGACACCGTTCGGCCTGGGGGATCCTCGTCCTGGGACACCCGACAGATGTTTTTC. Protein product: CACDTVRPGGSSSWDTRQMFF.

This clone was seen ten or more times. TCRdb's listed protein matches a much larger clone and diverges from this DNA's translation at residue 13, likely through a read error; the protein shown comes from the DNA. The chain has TRDV2 and TRDJ3, with TRDD3 matching over 10 bases. The V gene's germline CDR1 is GEAIGNYY and CDR2 EKD. The CDR3 contains 19 residues. As DNA, the CDR3 is TGTGCCTGTGATCTGACTGGGGGATCCACCTCCTGGGGCACCCGACAGATGTTTTTC. Translation gives CACDLTGGSTSWGTRQMFF.

A word on this clone: A far more abundant clone sits one base away, making this likely a read error. Other DNA sequences from this sample encode an identical CDR3 as well. The chain carries TRDV2 and TRDJ3, with D maybe TRDD3 (5 bases). This CDR3 has 19 amino acids. Germline loops: CDR1 GEAIGNYY, CDR2 EKD. V lost 4 bases and J lost 0, with 18 bases in between. The CDR3 here is CACDLTGGSTSWDTRQMFF. DNA of the CDR3: TGTGCCTGTGATCTGACTGGAGGATCCACCTCCTGGGACACCCGACAGATGTTTTTC.

Of note for this clone: TCRdb pairs this DNA with a much larger clone's protein that differs at residue 16, likely a read error; the protein shown was translated from the DNA. This same CDR3 is encoded by further DNA sequences in the sample. The V and J genes are TRDV2 and TRDJ3, with D perhaps matching TRDD3 (6 bases). The CDR3 is 20 residues long. Per germline, CDR1 GEAIGNYY and CDR2 EKD. In DNA, the CDR3 is TGTGCCTGTGACACCTCCGGGGGACACCCTCTTTCCTGGGACACCCAACAGATGTTTTTC. Translated, it gives CACDTSGGHPLSWDTQQMFF.

This clone was seen ten or more times. For this DNA, TCRdb reports the protein of a much larger clone, which diverges at residue 8, most likely from a read error; the protein presented here is translated directly from the DNA. The chain recombines TRDV2 with TRDJ3; TRDD3 matches at 7 bases. With 1 base clipped from V and 1 base from J, the junction kept 9 bases outside the gene matches. CDR1 and CDR2 from the germline V gene are GEAIGNYY and EKD. CDR3 length: 19 amino acids. CDR3 loop: CACDTLGGKESWDTRQMFF. Written as DNA, the CDR3 is TGTGCCTGTGACACTCTGGGGGGTAAGGAGTCCTGGGACACCCGACAGATGTTTTTC.

The chain combines TRDV2 with TRDJ3, with 12 bases that match TRDD3. This CDR3 is 21 amino acids long. The ends lost 1 base at V and 2 bases at J; junction bases unmatched: 11. Germline values: CDR1 GEAIGNYY, CDR2 EKD. The CDR3 loop is CACDTTVLGDTRPWDTRQMFF. For the CDR3, the DNA is TGTGCCTGTGACACGACCGTACTGGGGGATACAAGACCCTGGGACACCCGACAGATGTTTTTC.

This clone was seen more than once but under ten times. TCRdb attributes to this sequence the protein of a much larger clone, which differs from the DNA translation at residue 9; a read error is likely, and the protein displayed is translated from the DNA. This rearrangement joins TRDV1 to TRDJ1; 10 bases match TRDD3. V was clipped by 3 bases and J by 0 bases; unmatched bases: 19. CDR1 and CDR2 from the germline V gene are TSWWSYY and QGS. The CDR3 totals 21 residues. This chain's CDR3 is CALGDPPLVWGILRYTDKLIF. CDR3 sequence (DNA): TGTGCTCTTGGGGATCCCCCTCTGGTATGGGGGATACTCAGGTACACCGATAAACTCATCTTT.

Notes on this clone: A read error is likely here: a far larger clone is one base away. This sample includes further DNA sequences coding for the same CDR3. The chain employs TRDV2 and TRDJ1, with TRDD3 matching 9 bases. Germline V gene lookup returns CDR1 GEAIGNYY and CDR2 EKD. The CDR3 runs to 19 residues. In nucleotides, the CDR3 is TGTGCCTGCGACACCGCAGGAGGGAGACTGGGGGACCAGACCGATAAACTCATCTTT. Encoded protein: CACDTAGGRLGDQTDKLIF.

This clone was recorded a few times. Only one base separates this from a far larger clonotype, so it likely reflects a read error. Other DNA sequences of this sample code for an identical CDR3. The genes are TRDV2 and TRDJ1, with 9 bases aligning to TRDD3. V was pared by 4 bases and J by 2 bases, with 19 bases of the junction left unmatched. The CDR3 runs to 19 residues. CDR1 and CDR2 (germline): GEAIGNYY, EKD. The CDR3 protein is CACDTAGGRLGDQTDKLIF. In DNA form, the CDR3 reads TGTGCCTGTGATACCGCAGGAGGGAGACTGGGGGACCAGACCGATAAACTCATCTTT.

This clone was recorded a few times. TCRdb has a much larger clone's protein, which differs at residue 15 from the translation of this DNA, likely because of a read error; what is shown is the protein translated from the DNA. The chain carries TRDV1 and TRDJ1; 10 nucleotides match TRDD3. The V segment lost 3 bases and the J segment 0 bases; nucleotides outside the gene matches: 19. Germline values: CDR1 TSWWSYY, CDR2 QGS. The CDR3 has 21 residues. The CDR3 loop reads CALGDPPLAWGILRHTDKLIF. CDR3 bases: TGTGCTCTTGGGGATCCCCCTCTGGCATGGGGGATACTCAGGCACACCGATAAACTCATCTTT.